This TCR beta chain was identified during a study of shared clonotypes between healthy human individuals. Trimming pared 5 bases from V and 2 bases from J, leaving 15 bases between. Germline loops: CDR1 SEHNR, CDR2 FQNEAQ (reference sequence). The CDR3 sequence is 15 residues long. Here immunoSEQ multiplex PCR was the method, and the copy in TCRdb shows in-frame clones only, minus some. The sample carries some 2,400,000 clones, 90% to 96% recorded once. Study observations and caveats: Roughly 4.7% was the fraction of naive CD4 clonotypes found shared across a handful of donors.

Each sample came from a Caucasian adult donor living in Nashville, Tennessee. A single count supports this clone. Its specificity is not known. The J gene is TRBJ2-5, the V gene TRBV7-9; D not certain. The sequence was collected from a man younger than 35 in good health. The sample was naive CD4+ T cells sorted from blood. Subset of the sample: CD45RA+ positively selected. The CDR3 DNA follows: TGTGCCAGCAGCGCCCAGGAATCCCCTCAAGAGACCCAGTACTTC. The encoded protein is CASSAQESPQETQYF.